This T cell receptor (beta chain) was documented in a study of T cells in Graves' hyperthyroidism and ophthalmopathy (dated by TCRdb to about 2019). About the investigation overall: Peripheral blood samples were taken at initial diagnosis, before any treatment was given. In addition, the study compared T-cell repertoires in thyroid tissue and in blood from six Graves' hyperthyroidism patients. Prospective prediction of ophthalmopathy was tested in an independent validation cohort of approximately 19 hyperthyroidism patients and 17 patients who later progressed to ophthalmopathy. Following sampling, methimazole starting at 30 mg daily was given to hyperthyroidism patients, and high-dose intravenous methylprednisolone was given to ophthalmopathy patients. The paper reports TCR Vbeta CDR3 sequencing of roughly 140 peripheral blood samples: 40 or so ophthalmopathy, fewer than 80 hyperthyroidism and some 17 progressor patients. The roughly 100 discovery patients were divided at random into training and test sets in a 7:3 ratio. To identify TCR V-J signatures that set the groups apart, the researchers used a discovery cohort of 95 to 100 patients, made up of roughly 45 with Graves' ophthalmopathy and around 58 with stable Graves' hyperthyroidism.

Comment on this clonotype: The target of this receptor is not known. No per-base quality is available; no much larger clone lies one base away.

Graves' hyperthyroidism was defined as stable when no progression to ophthalmopathy occurred over 18 months of follow-up. The hyperthyroidism patients were between 18 and 65 years old and newly diagnosed, with a disease duration of less than 2 months. The study excluded patients with uncontrolled infections, other autoimmune diseases, pregnancy or lactation. Clinical symptoms, serum thyroxine and TRAb, thyroid ultrasound, and orbital computed tomography formed the basis for the diagnoses. PBMCs were separated from 10 ml of fresh peripheral blood using Ficoll-Paque density gradient centrifugation. Total RNA was extracted with Trizol reagent, and quality was checked on an Agilent 2100 Bioanalyzer. Overall study outcomes, separate from this receptor: Most expanded thyroid clonotypes (frequency above 0.001) were also found in blood, which suggests that blood repertoires may mirror thyroid immune responses. In validation, the model predicted progression to ophthalmopathy a median of roughly 6.1 months before onset, with approximately 68% sensitivity and roughly 79% specificity. Sample size was not statistically predetermined, and investigators were not blinded to group allocation. In cross-validation, a model built on a 13 V-J signature told ophthalmopathy apart from stable hyperthyroidism with just under 90% sensitivity and approximately 81% specificity, and in testing the same model reached 80%/75%.

CDR1 and CDR2 are drawn from the germline V gene: MNHNS, SASEGT. Trimming costs V 6 bases and J 0 bases, and their ends lie 11 bases apart. From cysteine to phenylalanine, the CDR3 is 15 amino acids long. Only CDR3 DNA is held: 45 bases, read in frame from base 1. The TCR beta CDR3 regions were amplified from RNA transcripts. For the first round of RT-PCR on the TCR CDR3, the HTBI primer set was used together with the Qiagen OneStep RT-PCR kit. The libraries were constructed in a second round of multiplex PCR and then size-selected and purified. Sequencing of the libraries was done on an Illumina HiSeq2000 using paired-end 100 bp reads. The paper's data handling went like this. SOAPnuke was used to process the raw data, removing reads that contained adapters or uncalled bases, had a mean Phred below 15, or lacked an exact match to the constant primer or identifier. COPE v1.2.5 was used to merge high-quality paired reads, and clonotypes were defined as unique nucleotide sequences. MiTCR v1.1 was used to align the clonotypes against IMGT TRBV, TRBD and TRBJ reference segments. The analysis was restricted to V-J combinations with a frequency above 0.0001, which together covered 99% to 99.2% of the repertoires. A TCS score was defined as the ratio between F50 (clonal expansion) and ExV (chaos), using BLOSUM62-based TCRdist between CDR3 peptides within each V-J. Welch's t-statistics and random forest reduced around 510 V-J features to roughly 13, which were used in a naive Bayes classifier (R e1071). The raw public data were reprocessed by TCRdb itself: fastp quality trimming at Q25, MiXCR clonotype calling, in-frame beta chains only. A single entry per CDR3 protein holds the most common genes and DNA from its merged rows. Clone size and V and J calls follow TCRdb, not the original study. The sample profile shows around 340,000 distinct CDR3 sequences; approximately 15% of them were found once. Of the sample, around 25% is held by the ten largest clones.

This chain joins TRBV6-1 to TRBJ2-2; a tentative D match to TRBD1 spans 5 bases. This clonotype originated in a woman in her twenties or thirties with Graves' hyperthyroidism. The sequencing input was blood. At the DNA level, the sequence is TGTGCCAGCAGCCCGACAGACTCGAACACCGGGGAGCTGTTTTTT. The translation is CASSPTDSNTGELFF.